The entry below gives a single T cell receptor beta chain sequence along with its context. At one of its ends the junction is not consistent with the germline gene, which may arise from a read error. The source of the sample is a study of tumor-infiltrating lymphocytes in primary liver carcinoma. Study as a whole: Samples returned roughly 3.65 to 8 million productive TCRbeta reads each. Read depth did not differ significantly between tissue types.

Synthesis of TCR beta cDNA was carried out from approximately 470 ng total RNA with a constant-region primer. What produced the TCR beta libraries was three nested multiplex PCR rounds using slightly modified ARM-PCR. The first two PCR rounds used TRBV1-TRBV30 primers with a Cbeta primer, 9 to 10 cycles each. TCRdb fed the multiplex PCR reads into MiXCR, producing one record per CDR3 protein. The sample lists around 47,000 distinct CDR3 sequences, around 70% occurring once. Per germline, CDR1 SGHNT and CDR2 YENEEA. This CDR3 is 12 amino acids long. The source material, roughly 18-31 mg of unsorted bulk tissue, was used to co-extract RNA and DNA. Primary liver carcinoma, confirmed by histopathology, was surgically resected.

What was sequenced was liver tumor tissue from sampling region 2. Documented subset: tumor region T2, inferior pole. This receptor was taken from a man aged 40-50 years with primary liver carcinoma and hepatitis B virus infection. The chain couples TRBV11-3 to TRBJ2-7, with D possibly matching TRBD1 (6 bases). The DNA of the CDR3 is TGTGTCAGCAACTCCCAAAGGGGGGAGCAGTACTTC. Translated, it gives CVSNSQRGEQYF.